This TCR beta chain was captured by sequencing in a study of early stage breast cancer tumors. The CDR3 is made up of 14 amino acids. Germline V CDR1 and CDR2: MNHEY, SMNVEV (reference sequence). V shed 7 bases and J shed 2 bases, with 13 bases lying between them. This clone has only one observation. TCRdb's table, derived via immunoSEQ multiplex PCR, lists solely in-frame clones and lacks some. The sample consists of about 72,000 clones, roughly 84% of them appearing once. The sequence came from a person aged 60 to 70 with breast cancer. Sequencing was performed on blood. The chain combines TRBV27 with TRBJ2-3; possibly TRBD1 or TRBD2 for D (6 bases each). The chain's CDR3 is CASTLGGNTDTQYF. CDR3 bases: TGTGCCAGCACCCTAGGGGGGAACACAGATACGCAGTATTTT.